Described below is a single T cell receptor (beta chain) sequence and its context. Deletions cut 4 bases from V and 2 bases from J, with 13 bases between. The CDR3 contains 14 residues. Germline-derived CDR1 and CDR2 are SQVTM and ANQGSEA. Clones were sequenced by immunoSEQ multiplex PCR, and TCRdb holds only the in-frame ones, with some missing. The sample contains about 140,000 clones, approximately 93% of which appear only once. The record originates from a study of T cell responses to AZD1222 COVID-19 vaccine. Sequenced here: peripheral blood, sampled on day 0 of AZD1222 vaccination. The clonotype was recovered from an adult in good health. J is TRBJ2-3 and V is TRBV29-1; D is unresolved. The CDR3 coding sequence is TGCAGCGTTGTGGGCGACACCAACACAGATACGCAGTATTTT. Protein: CSVVGDTNTDTQYF.